The rows below give T cell receptor beta chains drawn from one sample of a study of shared clonotypes between healthy human individuals. The protocol was immunoSEQ multiplex PCR, while the TCRdb copy is restricted to in-frame clones and leaves out a portion. This sample has some 800,000 clones, with 80% to 95% found just once. The sequencing input was naive CD8+ T cells sorted from blood. These receptors originate from a man aged 25 to 45 in good health. CDR3s include the opening cysteine and the closing phenylalanine or tryptophan. The D gene is left open where the match is weak. Only part of the rows carry a size: once, few, many, or a class if the clone is expanded.

J	V	D	size	CDR3	DNA
TRBJ2-1	TRBV15	.	.	CATSRVYHEQFF	TGTGCCACCAGCAGAGTCTACCATGAGCAGTTCTTC
TRBJ2-1	TRBV5-6	TRBD1	.	CASSSGRDRGWNEQFF	TGTGCCAGCAGCTCAGGGCGGGACAGGGGATGGAATGAGCAGTTCTTC
TRBJ1-5	TRBV10-2	.	once	CASSESIGAAQPQHF	TGCGCCAGCAGTGAGTCGATAGGGGCGGCTCAGCCCCAGCATTTT
TRBJ2-7	TRBV2	TRBD2	.	CASSESGLAGVYYEQYF	TGTGCCAGCAGTGAGTCTGGGCTAGCGGGAGTATATTACGAGCAGTACTTC
TRBJ2-7	TRBV4-2	TRBD2	.	CASSQEGTSGTYEQYF	TGTGCCAGCAGCCAAGAAGGGACTAGCGGGACCTACGAGCAGTACTTC
TRBJ2-1	TRBV19	TRBD1	.	CASRTGGNEQFF	TGTGCCAGTAGGACAGGGGGCAATGAGCAGTTCTTC
TRBJ2-3	TRBV15	.	.	CATSREDPRDTQYF	TGTGCCACCAGCAGAGAGGATCCGAGAGATACGCAGTATTTT
TRBJ2-1	TRBV10-1	.	.	CASSERLARHNEQFF	TGCGCCAGCAGTGAGCGTCTAGCGAGACACAATGAGCAGTTCTTC
TRBJ2-7	TRBV11-3	TRBD1	.	CASSLGTGGHEQYF	TGTGCCAGCAGCTTAGGGACAGGGGGTCACGAGCAGTACTTC
TRBJ2-4	TRBV27	.	.	CASSSGSRAKNIQYF	TGTGCCAGCAGTTCCGGGAGTCGGGCCAAAAACATTCAGTACTTC
TRBJ2-1	TRBV2	TRBD2	.	CASSVSREGTYNEQFF	TGTGCCAGCAGCGTAAGTAGGGAGGGAACCTACAATGAGCAGTTCTTC
TRBJ1-1	TRBV27	TRBD1	.	CASSQPTGGNTEAFF	TGTGCCAGCAGTCAACCGACAGGGGGGAACACTGAAGCTTTCTTT
TRBJ2-5	TRBV5-4	TRBD1	.	CASSLGTGQETQYF	TGTGCCAGCAGCTTGGGGACAGGGCAAGAGACCCAGTACTTC
TRBJ2-5	TRBV2	TRBD1	.	CASSGGQGGIQETQYF	TGTGCCAGCAGCGGTGGACAGGGGGGAATCCAAGAGACCCAGTACTTC
TRBJ2-3	TRBV7-9	.	.	CASSLIETGPTDTQYF	TGTGCCAGCAGCTTAATCGAGACAGGACCCACAGATACGCAGTATTTT
TRBJ2-2	TRBV6-5	.	.	CASSGTSNTGELFF	TGTGCCAGCAGTGGGACATCGAACACCGGGGAGCTGTTTTTT
TRBJ1-5	TRBV4-2	.	.	CASSQEITGNQPQHF	TGTGCCAGCAGCCAAGAGATAACGGGCAATCAGCCCCAGCATTTT
TRBJ2-7	TRBV4-1	.	.	CASSQGGIGEQYF	TGCGCCAGCAGCCAAGGGGGAATTGGGGAGCAGTACTTC
TRBJ2-7	TRBV4-1	TRBD2	.	CASSQEAGGPNEQYF	TGCGCCAGCAGCCAAGAAGCGGGAGGGCCTAACGAGCAGTACTTC
TRBJ2-2	TRBV9	.	.	CASSPPVTGELFF	TGTGCCAGCAGCCCCCCGGTCACCGGGGAGCTGTTTTTT
TRBJ2-7	TRBV27	.	.	CATRSGSGYEQYF	TGTGCCACAAGGTCCGGCTCCGGCTACGAGCAGTACTTC
TRBJ2-1	TRBV7-9	TRBD2	once	CASSLLAGGPDEQFF	TGTGCCAGCAGCTTACTAGCGGGAGGGCCGGATGAGCAGTTCTTC
TRBJ2-1	TRBV10-2	TRBD2	.	CASVPGLAVPQFF	TGCGCCAGCGTGCCGGGACTAGCAGTACCGCAGTTCTTC
TRBJ2-1	TRBV19	.	.	CASSIAGSSNEQFF	TGTGCCAGTAGTATAGCGGGTAGCAGTAATGAGCAGTTCTTC
TRBJ2-3	TRBV27	.	.	CASSLIGGGDTQYF	TGTGCCAGCAGTTTAATCGGAGGGGGAGATACGCAGTATTTT
TRBJ1-2	TRBV14	.	once	CASSQVHRGLYGYTF	TGTGCCAGCAGCCAAGTTCATCGGGGGCTATATGGCTACACCTTC
TRBJ2-1	TRBV5-6	.	.	CASSRRGSSYNEQFF	TGTGCCAGCAGCCGCCGGGGGAGCTCCTACAATGAGCAGTTCTTC
TRBJ2-7	TRBV27	.	once	CASSLADSSGYEQYF	TGTGCCAGCAGTTTGGCCGACAGCTCGGGCTACGAGCAGTACTTC
TRBJ2-1	TRBV19	TRBD2	.	CASSILAGENNEQFF	TGTGCCAGTAGTATCCTAGCGGGGGAGAACAATGAGCAGTTCTTC
TRBJ2-1	TRBV6-1	TRBD2	few	CASSGLAGGLYNEQFF	TGTGCCAGCAGTGGGCTAGCGGGAGGACTTTACAATGAGCAGTTCTTC
TRBJ2-7	TRBV27	TRBD2	once	CASSFSGPHYEQYF	TGTGCCAGCAGTTTTAGCGGGCCCCACTACGAGCAGTACTTC
TRBJ2-7	TRBV29-1	.	.	CSVEDRDNSYEQYF	TGCAGCGTTGAAGATCGGGACAACTCCTACGAGCAGTACTTC
TRBJ2-7	TRBV5-4	TRBD2	.	CASSLTSGYEQYF	TGTGCCAGCAGCTTGACTAGCGGCTACGAGCAGTACTTC
TRBJ2-1	TRBV7-9	.	.	CASSGSGGNEQFF	TGTGCCAGCAGCGGGAGTGGGGGGAATGAGCAGTTCTTC
TRBJ2-3	TRBV5-8	TRBD2	.	CASSPPGLAGLDTQYF	TGTGCCAGCAGCCCACCGGGACTAGCGGGATTAGATACGCAGTATTTT
TRBJ2-5	TRBV14	TRBD2	.	CASSQGGGSAETQYF	TGTGCCAGCAGCCAAGGGGGCGGGAGCGCAGAGACCCAGTACTTC
TRBJ2-2	TRBV9	TRBD1	.	CASSVSRGPNTGELFF	TGTGCCAGCAGCGTTTCGAGGGGGCCGAACACCGGGGAGCTGTTTTTT
TRBJ2-2	TRBV2	.	.	CASSESGGSTGELFF	TGTGCCAGCAGTGAATCGGGGGGCAGCACCGGGGAGCTGTTTTTT
TRBJ2-5	TRBV2	TRBD2	.	CASSETFLADEHQETQYF	TGTGCCAGCAGTGAAACATTCCTAGCGGACGAACACCAAGAGACCCAGTACTTC
TRBJ2-5	TRBV2	TRBD2	.	CASSGLAGGMETQYF	TGTGCCAGCAGTGGACTAGCGGGAGGGATGGAGACCCAGTACTTC
TRBJ2-1	TRBV19	.	.	CASKTDRGNVPIEQFF	TGTGCCAGTAAGACCGACCGGGGGAATGTGCCTATTGAGCAGTTCTTC
TRBJ2-1	TRBV13	TRBD2	few	CASSLGLADYNEQFF	TGTGCCAGCAGCTTGGGACTAGCGGATTACAATGAGCAGTTCTTC
TRBJ2-3	TRBV27	TRBD2	once	CASSPPLAGAPDTQYF	TGTGCCAGCAGTCCGCCTCTAGCGGGAGCACCGGATACGCAGTATTTT